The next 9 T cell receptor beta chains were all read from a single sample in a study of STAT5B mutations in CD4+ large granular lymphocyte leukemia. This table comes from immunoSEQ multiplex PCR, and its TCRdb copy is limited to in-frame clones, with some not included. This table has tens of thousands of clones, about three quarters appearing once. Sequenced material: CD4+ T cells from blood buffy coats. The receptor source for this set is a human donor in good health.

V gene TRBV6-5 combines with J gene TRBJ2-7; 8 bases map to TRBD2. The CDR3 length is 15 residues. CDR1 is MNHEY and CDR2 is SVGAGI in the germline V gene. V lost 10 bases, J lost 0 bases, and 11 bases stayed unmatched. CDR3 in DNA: TGTGCCACCAAAGGTGGGCGGGAGGTCTCCTACGAGCAGTACTTC. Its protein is CATKGGREVSYEQYF.

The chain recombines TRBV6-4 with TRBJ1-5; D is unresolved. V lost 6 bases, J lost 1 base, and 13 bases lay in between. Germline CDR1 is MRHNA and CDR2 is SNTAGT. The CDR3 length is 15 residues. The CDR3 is CASSLSSGSNQPQHF. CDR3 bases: TGTGCCAGCAGCTTGAGTTCCGGAAGCAATCAGCCCCAGCATTTT.

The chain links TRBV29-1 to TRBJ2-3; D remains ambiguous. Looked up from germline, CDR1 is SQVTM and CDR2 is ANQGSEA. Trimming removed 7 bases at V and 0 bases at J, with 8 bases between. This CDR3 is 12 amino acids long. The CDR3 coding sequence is TGCAGCGCCGCCTCTAGCACAGATACGCAGTATTTT. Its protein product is CSAASSTDTQYF.

The CDR3 nucleotides are TGTGCCAGCAGTTCGACAGGGGATTCACCCCTCCACTTT. This encodes CASSSTGDSPLHF. The chain is built from TRBV6-6 and TRBJ1-6, with 8 bases matching TRBD1. This CDR3 is 13 amino acids long. Losses at the gene ends were 4 bases for V and 8 bases for J; bases not matched to a gene: 1. Germline V CDR1 and CDR2: MNHNY, SVGAGI (reference sequence).

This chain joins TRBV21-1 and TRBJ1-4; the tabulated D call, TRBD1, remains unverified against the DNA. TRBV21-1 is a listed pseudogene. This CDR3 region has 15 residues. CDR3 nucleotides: TGTGCCAGCAGCACCTTGGGGACAGGCAATGAAAAACTGTTTTTT. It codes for CASSTLGTGNEKLFF.

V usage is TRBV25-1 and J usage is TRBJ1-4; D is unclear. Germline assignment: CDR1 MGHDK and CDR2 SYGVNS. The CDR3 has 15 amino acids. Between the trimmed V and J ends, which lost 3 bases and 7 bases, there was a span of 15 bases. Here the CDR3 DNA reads TGTGCCAGCAGTGATCGCCCCTCGGGGAGTGAAAAACTGTTTTTT. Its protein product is CASSDRPSGSEKLFF.

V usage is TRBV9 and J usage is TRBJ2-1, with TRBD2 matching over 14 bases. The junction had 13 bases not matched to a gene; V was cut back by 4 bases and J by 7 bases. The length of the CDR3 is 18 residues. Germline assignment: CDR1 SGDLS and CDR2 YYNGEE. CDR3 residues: CASSTVPRTSGRKNEQFF. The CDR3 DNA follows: TGTGCCAGCAGCACCGTTCCCCGGACTAGCGGGAGGAAAAATGAGCAGTTCTTC.

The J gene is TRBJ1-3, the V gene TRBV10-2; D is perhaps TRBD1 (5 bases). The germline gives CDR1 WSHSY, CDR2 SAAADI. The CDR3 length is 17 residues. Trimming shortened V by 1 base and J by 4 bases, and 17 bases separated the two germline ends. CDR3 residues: CASSELGPGTKGNTIYF. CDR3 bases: TGCGCCAGCAGTGAGTTAGGCCCAGGGACTAAAGGAAACACCATATATTTT.

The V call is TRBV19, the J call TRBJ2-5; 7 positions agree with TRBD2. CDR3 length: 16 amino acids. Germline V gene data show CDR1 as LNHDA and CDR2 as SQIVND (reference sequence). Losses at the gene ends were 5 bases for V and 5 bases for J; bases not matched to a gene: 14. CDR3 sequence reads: CASSPLQAGVIETQYF. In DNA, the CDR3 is TGTGCCAGTAGTCCCCTTCAGGCGGGAGTTATCGAGACCCAGTACTTC.